Presented here are 5 T cell receptor beta chains from one specimen sequenced in a study of blood T cell repertoires in COVID-19. The repertoire was sequenced with immunoSEQ multiplex PCR; TCRdb's copy has only in-frame clones and lacks some. The data contain about 68,000 clones, about nine tenths of them singletons. Sequenced material: peripheral blood. The receptor set was obtained from a young man with acute or convalescent COVID-19.

The V and J genes are TRBV7-2 and TRBJ1-6; TRBD1 aligns across 7 bases. The CDR3 extends over 12 amino acids. Unmatched junction bases numbered 6, after V lost 8 bases and J lost 11 bases. Germline CDR1 SGHTA, CDR2 FQGNSA. CDR3 sequence reads: CASRDSQTPLHF. The CDR3 coding sequence is TGTGCCAGCCGGGACAGTCAAACACCCCTCCACTTT. Full variable domain (outside the CDR3, taken from reference TRBV7-2 and TRBJ1-6): GAGVSQSPSNKVTEKGKDVELRCDPISGHTALYWYRQSLGQGLEFLIYFQGNSAPDKSGLPSDRFSAERTGGSVSTLTIQRTQQEDSAVYLCASRDSQTPLHFGNGTRLTVT.

The chain combines TRBV19 with TRBJ2-2, with D uncertain. The V gene lost 5 bases and the J gene lost 1 base, with 8 bases spanning the gap. This CDR3 has 14 residues. Germline V gene sequence: CDR1 LNHDA, CDR2 SQIVND (reference sequence). The CDR3 here is CASSWSWNTGELFF. The DNA of the CDR3 is TGTGCCAGTAGTTGGAGTTGGAACACCGGGGAGCTGTTTTTT.

The genes are TRBV5-5 and TRBJ1-3, with 8 bases fitting TRBD1. The CDR3 is 16 residues long. V lost 5 bases and J lost 0; bases outside the gene matches: 7. CDR1 SGHKS and CDR2 YYEKEE come from the germline V gene (reference sequence). The CDR3 spells CASRERQGSSGNTIYF. In DNA form, the CDR3 reads TGTGCCAGCAGGGAAAGACAGGGGAGCTCTGGAAACACCATATATTTT.

This chain connects TRBV15 to TRBJ1-2, with D possibly matching TRBD1 (6 bases). Between the trimmed V and J ends, which lost 1 base and 6 bases, there was a span of 15 bases. The length of the CDR3 is 15 residues. Germline CDR1 reads LNHNV; CDR2 reads YYDKDF (reference sequence). This CDR3 reads CATSRALQGSDGYTF. The CDR3 coding sequence is TGTGCCACCAGCAGAGCGCTACAGGGAAGTGATGGCTACACCTTC. Supplemented by reference TRBV15 and TRBJ1-2, the full variable domain reads DAMVIQNPRYQVTQFGKPVTLSCSQTLNHNVMYWYQQKSSQAPKLLFHYYDKDFNNEADTPDNFQSRRPNTSFCFLDIRSPGLGDTAMYLCATSRALQGSDGYTFGSGTRLTVV.

The chain couples TRBV5-1 to TRBJ1-3, with TRBD1 identical over 8 bases. This CDR3 has 15 amino acids. J was trimmed by 3 bases and V by 3 bases; bases with no gene match: 5. Germline loops: CDR1 SGHRS, CDR2 YFSETQ. CDR3 sequence reads: CASSYSGQGGNTIYF. The CDR3 bases are TGCGCCAGCAGCTACTCCGGACAGGGTGGAAACACCATATATTTT. The full variable domain, with the rest looked up from reference TRBV5-1 and TRBJ1-3, is KAGVTQTPRYLIKTRGQQVTLSCSPISGHRSVSWYQQTPGQGLQFLFEYFSETQRNKGNFPGRFSGRQFSNSRSEMNVSTLELGDSALYLCASSYSGQGGNTIYFGEGSWLTVV.